The 6 T cell receptor beta chains reported below all come from one sample, sequenced in a study of tissue T cells after allogeneic stem cell transplantation. Only in-frame clones appear in the TCRdb table, and some are missing; sequencing was by immunoSEQ multiplex PCR. Altogether thousands of clones are present, around 43% being singletons, with the ten largest covering 2% to 2.5%. This sample's time point: mouse harvest day 7 after allogeneic transplant. Tail vein injection delivered 10^7 T-cell-depleted bone marrow cells and 10^6 splenic CD5+ T cells. The material sequenced was skin. The source of these receptors is a female BALB/c mouse given C57BL/6 T cells with graft-versus-host disease after an allogeneic hematopoietic cell transplant.

A single count supports this clone. Gene names and germline refer to mouse. The CDR3 extends 1 residue past the end of the read, so its final part is completed from the germline J gene. The gene calls are TRBV26 and TRBJ1-6; D possibly corresponds to TRBD1 (5 bases). TRBJ1-6 is known as an ORF, though its function is uncertain. Trimming took off 1 base at V and 10 bases at J, with 8 bases between the two ends. CDR1 KGHPV and CDR2 FQNQEV come from the germline V gene (reference sequence). The CDR3 runs to 13 residues. The CDR3 sequence: CASSLWQGSPLYF. Incomplete CDR3 DNA: TGTGCCAGCAGTCTGTGGCAGGGATCGCCCCTCTAC.

In regard to this clone: Each gene name is a mouse one. The read finishes 1 residue shy of the CDR3 end, and the germline J gene is used to complete it. The chain uses TRBV3 and TRBJ2-2, with 9 bases that match TRBD1. Germline trimming cut 5 bases from V and 2 bases from J; bases unmatched to any gene: 3. The CDR3 is 15 amino acids. The germline V gene encodes CDR1 SNHLY and CDR2 FYNGKV (reference sequence). The CDR3 reads CASSPGQGNTGQLYF. Incomplete CDR3 DNA: TGTGCCAGCAGCCCCGGACAGGGGAACACCGGGCAGCTCTAC.

In the case of this clone: Gene labels here are mouse ones. The CDR3 goes on 1 residue after the read ends, and that part is filled in from the germline J gene. This chain uses TRBV31 with TRBJ2-4; D unresolved. Germline V CDR1 and CDR2: GKSSPN, SITVG. V was clipped by 0 bases and J by 6 bases, with 4 bases between them. The CDR3 contains 11 residues. The CDR3 bases that were read are TGTGCCTGGAGTCTCCTGAACACCTTGTAC. It yields the protein CAWSLLNTLY. The CDR3 as a whole reads CAWSLLNTLYF.

This clone was observed once. Mouse germline and gene names are used. Read data end 1 residue before the CDR3 end; the end is taken from the germline J gene. The chain uses TRBV13-1 and TRBJ1-2; D is undetermined. The CDR3 spans 11 residues. Germline CDR1 NSHNY, CDR2 SYGAGN. V shed 7 bases and J shed 1 base, with 5 bases lying between them. CDR3 DNA (partial): TGTGCCAGCGCAGGAAACTCCGACTACACC. This gives the protein CASAGNSDYT. The full-length CDR3 reads as CASAGNSDYTF.

With regard to this clone: Mouse names are used for the genes. The read ends 1 residue before the CDR3 terminus; that terminus is restored from the germline J gene. The gene calls are TRBV3 and TRBJ2-7; 8 bases line up with TRBD2. This CDR3 region has 12 residues. Per the germline V gene, CDR1 is SNHLY and CDR2 is FYNGKV (reference sequence). Unmatched junction bases numbered 5, after V lost 6 bases and J lost 7 bases. Incomplete CDR3 DNA: TGTGCCAGCAGAAGGGGGGGGCAAGAACAGTAC. Protein: CASRRGGQEQY. The whole CDR3 protein is CASRRGGQEQYF.

By share, this clone ranks as medium-sized. Germline and genes: mouse. The same CDR3 can be traced to other DNA sequences in this sample. CDR3 sequence: CASSLGSQNTLYF. CDR3 DNA (partial): TGTGCCAGCAGTCTGGGGAGTCAAAACACCTTGTAC. This chain connects TRBV26 to TRBJ2-4; D is undetermined. The DNA ends 1 residue before the CDR3 does, and the rest of the CDR3 is filled in from the germline J gene. CDR3 length: 13 residues. V was cut by 2 bases and J by 0 bases, with 3 bases left in between. Germline CDR1 reads KGHPV; CDR2 reads FQNQEV (reference sequence). Based on the CDR3 plus reference TRBV26 and TRBJ2-4, the full variable domain is NSKVIQTPRYLVKGQGQKAKMRCIPEKGHPVVFWYQQNKNNEFKFLINFQNQEVLQQIDMTEKRFSAECPSNSPCSLEIQSSEAGDSALYLCASSLGSQNTLYFGAGTRLSVL.